This T cell receptor beta chain was obtained from a study of breast tumors, draining lymph nodes, adjacent tissues. Many counts were recorded for this clonotype. Breast cancer patients provided tissue from their axillary draining lymph nodes. From the multiplex PCR reads, TCRdb called clonotypes with MiXCR, one entry per CDR3 protein. The table lists about 230,000 distinct CDR3 sequences, roughly 32% of them singletons, with about 1.4% in the top ten. Germline V lookup: CDR1 SGHRS, CDR2 YFSETQ. The CDR3 has 13 amino acids. Deletions cut 1 base from V and 0 bases from J, with 4 bases between. The chain is built from TRBV5-1 and TRBJ1-1; D not certain. Input material: axillary lymph node tissue. The origin of this receptor is a female donor with breast cancer. Some clones in this sample may be carry-over from other donors' samples. The CDR3 coding sequence is TGCGCCAGCAGCTTGTCGTTGAACACTGAAGCTTTCTTT. It yields the protein CASSLSLNTEAFF. The whole variable domain, remainder taken from reference TRBV5-1 and TRBJ1-1, is KAGVTQTPRYLIKTRGQQVTLSCSPISGHRSVSWYQQTPGQGLQFLFEYFSETQRNKGNFPGRFSGRQFSNSRSEMNVSTLELGDSALYLCASSLSLNTEAFFGQGTRLTVV.